This T cell receptor beta chain is from a study of blood T cell repertoires in COVID-19. Across the whole study: Acute and convalescent COVID-19 samples came from the United States, Italy and Spain. PBMCs, B-cell-depleted T cells, or T cells were the source of the cDNA or gDNA that made up the material.

Per the original methods: Amplification of reference gene primers provided the estimated nucleated cell counts. Data came from immunoSEQ multiplex PCR; TCRdb stores just in-frame clones and leaves some out. V, J and clone size reflect that table, while D and trimming were determined from the DNA. The data contain some 150,000 clones, 87% of them singletons. Deletions cut 6 bases from V and 0 bases from J, with 11 bases between. The CDR3 consists of 15 residues. CDR1 SNHLY and CDR2 FYNNEI come from the germline V gene. This clone was recorded only once. This TCR was sampled from a man over 45 with active COVID-19. Sequenced material: peripheral blood. This chain uses TRBV2 with TRBJ2-2; no firm D call. The CDR3 DNA sequence: TGTGCCAGCAGGGAAACAGCTTCGAACACCGGGGAGCTGTTTTTT. Its protein product is CASRETASNTGELFF.